These T cell receptor beta chains were read from a single sample in a study of blood T cell repertoires in COVID-19. Clones were read by immunoSEQ multiplex PCR, and TCRdb kept only the in-frame ones, dropping some. The sample has approximately 200,000 clones, approximately 81% seen once. Sequencing was done on a sample of peripheral blood. The receptors come from a person between 70 and 80 years old with COVID-19, enrolled during active disease. The CDR3 runs from the conserved cysteine through the conserved F or W. The order of the fields is D gene, J gene, clone size, V gene, CDR3 DNA, CDR3 protein. A D gene is named only where the DNA matches it firmly. Clone size, where shown, is once, few, many, or a class for clones that have expanded.

d_call: TRBD2
j_call: TRBJ2-1
clone_size: once
v_call: TRBV19
cdr3_nt: TGTGCCAGTAGTCTGCTAGCGGGGGGGGTCCCCAATGAGCAGTTCTTC
cdr3_aa: CASSLLAGGVPNEQFF

d_call: NA
j_call: TRBJ2-3
clone_size: NA
v_call: TRBV7-9
cdr3_nt: TGTGCCAGCAGCTTAGCAGCAGGCGTGGGCACAGATACGCAGTATTTT
cdr3_aa: CASSLAAGVGTDTQYF

d_call: NA
j_call: TRBJ1-1
clone_size: NA
v_call: TRBV6-2/TRBV6-3
cdr3_nt: TGTGCCAGCAGCTTGGCCCCGGGGTCTGAAGCTTTCTTT
cdr3_aa: CASSLAPGSEAFF

d_call: TRBD1
j_call: TRBJ1-2
clone_size: NA
v_call: TRBV7-2
cdr3_nt: TGTGCCAGCAGCGCGGGACAGGGCTATGGCTACACCTTC
cdr3_aa: CASSAGQGYGYTF

d_call: TRBD1
j_call: TRBJ1-1
clone_size: NA
v_call: TRBV4-3
cdr3_nt: TGCGCCAGCAGTCGGGGGACAGGGGGCTTAGCTGAAGCTTTCTTT
cdr3_aa: CASSRGTGGLAEAFF

d_call: NA
j_call: TRBJ2-7
clone_size: NA
v_call: TRBV11-2
cdr3_nt: TGTGCCAGCAGCTTCGGTTCCGAGCAGTACTTC
cdr3_aa: CASSFGSEQYF

d_call: TRBD1
j_call: TRBJ1-5
clone_size: NA
v_call: TRBV27
cdr3_nt: TGTGCCAGCAGTTTATCGGGGACAGGGGTTGTGCCCCAGCATTTT
cdr3_aa: CASSLSGTGVVPQHF

d_call: TRBD2
j_call: TRBJ2-7
clone_size: once
v_call: TRBV28
cdr3_nt: TGTGCCAGCAGTCGGCCACGGACTAGCGGTAATACCTACGAGCAGTACTTC
cdr3_aa: CASSRPRTSGNTYEQYF

d_call: TRBD1
j_call: TRBJ2-1
clone_size: NA
v_call: TRBV5-1
cdr3_nt: TGCGCCAGCAGCTTGGTTCAGGGGGCCTACAATGAGCAGTTCTTC
cdr3_aa: CASSLVQGAYNEQFF

d_call: NA
j_call: TRBJ1-5
clone_size: NA
v_call: TRBV24-1
cdr3_nt: TGTGCCACCAGTGGAGGCAGTAGCAATCAGCCCCAGCATTTT
cdr3_aa: CATSGGSSNQPQHF

d_call: TRBD2
j_call: TRBJ2-3
clone_size: NA
v_call: TRBV18
cdr3_nt: TGTGCCAGCTCACCACCGGGACTAGCGAACACAGATACGCAGTATTTT
cdr3_aa: CASSPPGLANTDTQYF

d_call: NA
j_call: TRBJ1-3
clone_size: few
v_call: TRBV18
cdr3_nt: TGTGCCAGCTCACCAGCTGGGGGGTATGGAAACACCATATATTTT
cdr3_aa: CASSPAGGYGNTIYF

d_call: NA
j_call: TRBJ1-5
clone_size: NA
v_call: TRBV6-5
cdr3_nt: TGTGCCACCCTACAGTGGAACAATCAGCCCCAGCATTTT
cdr3_aa: CATLQWNNQPQHF

d_call: TRBD1
j_call: TRBJ1-6
clone_size: once
v_call: TRBV7-8
cdr3_nt: TGTGCCAGCAGCCCGAAACAACACCGGGACAGTCTCCACTTT
cdr3_aa: CASSPKQHRDSLHF

d_call: TRBD2
j_call: TRBJ2-1
clone_size: many
v_call: TRBV19
cdr3_nt: TGTGCCAGTAGTGAGCTAGCGGGATGGGCGGATGAGCAGTTCTTC
cdr3_aa: CASSELAGWADEQFF

d_call: NA
j_call: TRBJ2-7
clone_size: NA
v_call: TRBV6-1
cdr3_nt: TGTGCCAGCAGTGAAACAGGGAGACTGGGGGAGCAGTACTTC
cdr3_aa: CASSETGRLGEQYF

d_call: NA
j_call: TRBJ2-5
clone_size: NA
v_call: TRBV6-5
cdr3_nt: TGTGCCAGCACATGGGCGTCGGAAGAGACCCAGTACTTC
cdr3_aa: CASTWASEETQYF

d_call: TRBD2
j_call: TRBJ2-1
clone_size: once
v_call: TRBV10-3
cdr3_nt: TGTGCCATCAAAACCGGACTAGCGGGAGGGAGAAGCTCCTACAATGAGCAGTTCTTC
cdr3_aa: CAIKTGLAGGRSSYNEQFF

d_call: NA
j_call: TRBJ2-3
clone_size: NA
v_call: TRBV2
cdr3_nt: TGTGCCAGCACGACTAGTTTAAGCACAGATACGCAGTATTTT
cdr3_aa: CASTTSLSTDTQYF

d_call: TRBD1
j_call: TRBJ1-5
clone_size: NA
v_call: TRBV11-2
cdr3_nt: TGTGCCAGCAGCTTAGGGACAGGAGGCAATCAGCCCCAGCATTTT
cdr3_aa: CASSLGTGGNQPQHF

d_call: TRBD1
j_call: TRBJ2-5
clone_size: NA
v_call: TRBV30
cdr3_nt: TGTGCCTGGAGTCCCAATACAGGGGGACAAGAGACCCAGTACTTC
cdr3_aa: CAWSPNTGGQETQYF

d_call: TRBD1
j_call: TRBJ1-3
clone_size: NA
v_call: TRBV5-1
cdr3_nt: TGCGCCAGCAGCTTCACCGGGACAGGGGGCCTCGGAAACACCATATATTTT
cdr3_aa: CASSFTGTGGLGNTIYF

d_call: NA
j_call: TRBJ2-2
clone_size: NA
v_call: TRBV7-8
cdr3_nt: TGTGCCAGCAGCTTAGTTGGAGGCGGGGAGCTGTTTTTT
cdr3_aa: CASSLVGGGELFF

d_call: NA
j_call: TRBJ2-4
clone_size: NA
v_call: TRBV13
cdr3_nt: TGTGCCAGCAGCTTAAGTAGGTGGTCGTCGGAGGGAAACATTCAGTACTTC
cdr3_aa: CASSLSRWSSEGNIQYF

d_call: NA
j_call: TRBJ2-1
clone_size: NA
v_call: TRBV14
cdr3_nt: TGTGCCAGCAGCCAACAAAGCGTTTATGAGCAGTTCTTC
cdr3_aa: CASSQQSVYEQFF

d_call: TRBD2
j_call: TRBJ2-7
clone_size: NA
v_call: TRBV10-3
cdr3_nt: TGTGCCATCAGTGAGTACCCCCCGGTTAGCGGGCGACACGAGCAGTACTTC
cdr3_aa: CAISEYPPVSGRHEQYF

d_call: NA
j_call: TRBJ2-3
clone_size: NA
v_call: TRBV6-5
cdr3_nt: TGTGCCAGCAGCCGATACCCAGATGGTACAGATACGCAGTATTTT
cdr3_aa: CASSRYPDGTDTQYF